These 19 T cell receptor beta chains were all obtained from the same sample, sequenced in a study of blood T cell repertoires in COVID-19. The repertoire was sequenced with immunoSEQ multiplex PCR; TCRdb's copy has only in-frame clones and lacks some. The top ten hold approximately 2.9% of the sample, which has roughly 500,000 clones, 70% to 90% seen once. Sequenced: peripheral blood. These receptors were taken from a human donor in a cohort sampled during active COVID-19.

The rearrangement uses TRBV7-9 and TRBJ1-4; D ambiguous. CDR1 is SEHNR, CDR2 FQNEAQ, per germline (reference sequence). Trimming stripped 1 base from V and 8 bases from J, with 14 bases between. This CDR3 has 15 amino acids. CDR3 protein: CASSLVGEGGEKLFF. CDR3 DNA sequence: TGTGCCAGCAGCTTAGTCGGTGAGGGAGGAGAAAAACTGTTTTTT.

This chain connects TRBV28 to TRBJ2-3; tentative D call: TRBD2 (5 bases). V dropped 2 bases and J dropped 4 bases, with 10 bases sitting between them. This CDR3 is 14 amino acids long. Germline V gives CDR1 MDHEN, CDR2 SYDVKM. The CDR3: CASSLGGGPDTQYF. DNA for the CDR3: TGTGCCAGCAGTTTAGGTGGAGGCCCAGATACGCAGTATTTT.

This clone appeared once. This rearrangement joins TRBV28 to TRBJ1-6, with a tentative D call TRBD1 (6 bases). The CDR3 runs 16 residues. Per the germline V gene, CDR1 is MDHEN and CDR2 is SYDVKM. V was pared by 5 bases and J by 0 bases, with 11 bases between. CDR3 in DNA: TGTGCCAGCAGTCCCGGACAGAGCTCCTATAATTCACCCCTCCACTTT. It encodes CASSPGQSSYNSPLHF.

CDR3: CASTIVQGSDTEAFF. For the CDR3, the DNA is TGTGCCAGCACCATCGTCCAGGGGAGCGACACTGAAGCTTTCTTT. This chain joins TRBV6-6 and TRBJ1-1, with TRBD1 as a possible D gene (6 bases). The CDR3 loop spans 15 amino acids. V lost 7 bases to trimming and J lost 3 bases, with 18 bases between them. Germline CDR1 is MNHNY and CDR2 is SVGAGI (reference sequence).

The rearrangement joins TRBV3-1 (or the pseudogene TRBV3-2) to TRBJ2-2, with TRBD1 identical over 8 bases. The CDR3 is 17 amino acids. Germline assignment: CDR1 LGHDT and CDR2 YNNKEL (reference sequence). Unmatched junction bases numbered 5, after V lost 0 bases and J lost 2 bases. The chain's CDR3 is CASSQDRQGANTGELFF. In nucleotides, the CDR3 is TGTGCCAGCAGCCAAGATAGGCAGGGGGCTAACACCGGGGAGCTGTTTTTT.

The chain has TRBV5-6 and TRBJ1-4, with D uncertain. Trimming removed 0 bases from V and 11 bases from J, with 11 bases in between. CDR3 length: 13 residues. Germline V gene sequence: CDR1 SGHDT, CDR2 YYEEEE. The CDR3 DNA sequence: TGTGCCAGCAGCTTGGGTCACCCGGGTAAACTGTTTTTT. Amino acid sequence: CASSLGHPGKLFF.

V and J are TRBV7-6 and TRBJ2-6; D ambiguous. This CDR3 is 18 amino acids long. CDR1 and CDR2 (germline): SGHVS, FNYEAQ. The V and J ends lost 0 bases and 0 bases respectively, with 12 bases between them. The DNA for the CDR3 is TGTGCCAGCAGCTTAGCGGCATTCAGGCTCTCTGGGGCCAACGTCCTGACTTTC. Translated: CASSLAAFRLSGANVLTF.

A word on this clone: The identical CDR3 is also encoded by other nucleotide sequences in the sample. V is TRBV6-5 and J is TRBJ2-6; D call uncertain. Germline CDR1 MNHEY, CDR2 SVGAGI. This CDR3 spans 15 amino acids. With 2 bases removed from V and 0 bases from J, the gap between germline ends came to 5 bases. The CDR3 bases are TGTGCCAGCAGTTACCTCAGCTCTGGGGCCAACGTCCTGACTTTC. Translating gives CASSYLSSGANVLTF.

This chain joins TRBV6-5 and TRBJ1-1, with 7 bases identical to TRBD1. The J segment lost 4 bases and the V segment lost 2 bases, leaving 10 bases of the junction unmatched. Germline V lookup: CDR1 MNHEY, CDR2 SVGAGI. CDR3 length: 16 amino acids. CDR3 DNA: TGTGCCAGCAGTTACCAGACAGGGACATTCGGCACTGAAGCTTTCTTT. It yields the protein CASSYQTGTFGTEAFF.

This chain uses TRBV7-3 with TRBJ2-1; 9 bases line up with TRBD2. The CDR3 sequence is 16 residues long. Looked up from germline, CDR1 is SGHTA and CDR2 is FQGTGA. The V segment lost 5 bases and the J segment 7 bases; nucleotides outside the gene matches: 12. The CDR3 DNA is TGTGCCAGCAGCCCTCGGACTAGCGCGGAGGGTAATGAGCAGTTCTTC. Its protein is CASSPRTSAEGNEQFF. Variable domain in full (rest from reference TRBV7-3 and TRBJ2-1): GAGVSQTPSNKVTEKGKYVELRCDPISGHTALYWYRQSLGQGPEFLIYFQGTGAADDSGLPNDRFFAVRPEGSVSTLKIQRTERGDSAVYLCASSPRTSAEGNEQFFGPGTRLTVL.

The chain is built from TRBV6-5 and TRBJ1-1, with D unclear. This CDR3 has 14 amino acids. The germline CDR1 and CDR2 sequences are MNHEY and SVGAGI. Trimming removed 7 bases from V and 3 bases from J, with 15 bases in between. In DNA form, the CDR3 reads TGTGCCAGCATTTTTGGGGAGGCGGACACTGAAGCTTTCTTT. Protein sequence: CASIFGEADTEAFF.

The chain recombines TRBV5-1 with TRBJ2-2, with 12 bases lining up with TRBD2. CDR1 SGHRS and CDR2 YFSETQ come from the germline V gene. The CDR3 is 18 amino acids. V shed 4 bases and J 4 bases; nucleotides not matched to a gene: 11. CDR3 region: CASSLSDTSGRITGELFF. The DNA for the CDR3 is TGCGCCAGCAGCCTGTCCGACACTAGCGGGAGGATCACCGGGGAGCTGTTTTTT.

The rearrangement links TRBV7-2 to TRBJ1-3; D not resolved. The CDR3 runs 13 residues. The germline V gene has CDR1 SGHTA and CDR2 FQGNSA. V was shortened by 7 bases and J by 0 bases, with 7 bases between the two germline ends. CDR3 sequence (DNA): TGTGCCAGCACCCTGAGCTCTGGAAACACCATATATTTT. This encodes CASTLSSGNTIYF.

V gene TRBV7-3 combines with J gene TRBJ2-3, with D uncertain. The CDR3 has 14 residues. The germline V gene has CDR1 SGHTA and CDR2 FQGTGA. Trimming left V 5 bases short and J 6 bases short, with 15 bases between. CDR3 nucleotides: TGTGCCAGCAGCCGTGCCGGAGTCCGGGATACGCAGTATTTT. This gives the protein CASSRAGVRDTQYF.

This sequence joins TRBV11-2 and TRBJ2-1; perhaps TRBD2 as D (6 bases). Between the trimmed V and J ends, which lost 5 bases and 3 bases, there was a span of 17 bases. Looked up from germline, CDR1 is SGHAT and CDR2 is FQNNGV. The CDR3 is 16 residues long. In DNA, the CDR3 is TGTGCCAGCAGCGCTAGGGTGGGGGGTTTCTACAATGAGCAGTTCTTC. Translating gives CASSARVGGFYNEQFF.

The chain recombines TRBV3-1 (or the pseudogene TRBV3-2) with TRBJ2-5; D is unresolved. The V end lost 0 bases, the J end lost 7 bases, and 6 bases lay between the germline ends. The CDR3 consists of 12 residues. CDR1 and CDR2 from the germline V gene are LGHDT and YNNKEL (reference sequence). The CDR3 protein is CASSQDSRTQYF. CDR3 sequence (DNA): TGTGCCAGCAGCCAAGATTCGAGGACCCAGTACTTC.

The chain links TRBV15 to TRBJ1-2, with 9 bases lining up with TRBD1. The germline V gene has CDR1 LNHNV and CDR2 YYDKDF (reference sequence). Losses at the gene ends were 4 bases for V and 8 bases for J; bases not matched to a gene: 8. CDR3 size: 14 residues. CDR3 loop: CATSNPGQGPGYTF. CDR3 sequence (DNA): TGTGCCACCAGCAACCCGGGACAGGGACCGGGCTACACCTTC.

The genes are TRBV9 and TRBJ1-1, with D possibly being TRBD1 (6 bases). This CDR3 region has 14 residues. V gave up 0 bases and J gave up 4 bases, with 10 bases separating them. Germline CDR1 reads SGDLS; CDR2 reads YYNGEE. CDR3 in DNA: TGTGCCAGCAGCGTAGGACAGGAATTCACTGAAGCTTTCTTT. It yields the protein CASSVGQEFTEAFF. Together with reference TRBV9 and TRBJ1-1, the CDR3 gives the full variable domain: DSGVTQTPKHLITATGQRVTLRCSPRSGDLSVYWYQQSLDQGLQFLIQYYNGEERAKGNILERFSAQQFPDLHSELNLSSLELGDSALYFCASSVGQEFTEAFFGQGTRLTVV.

The chain combines TRBV3-1 (or the pseudogene TRBV3-2) with TRBJ2-2; a weak D match, TRBD1 (6 bases). V was pared by 3 bases and J by 7 bases, with 9 bases between. Germline CDR1 reads LGHDT; CDR2 reads YNNKEL (reference sequence). This CDR3 has 13 residues. CDR3 loop: CASSQGAGGELFF. CDR3 coding DNA: TGTGCCAGCAGCCAGGGGGCGGGCGGGGAGCTGTTTTTT.